This T cell receptor beta chain was identified during a study of T cell repertoires in cytomegalovirus infection. Study-wide points: The ex vivo response showed dominance by HLA-C-restricted CMV-specific TCR beta clonotypes.

The CDR3 loop spans 15 amino acids. V lost 2 bases to trimming and J lost 4 bases; unmatched junction nucleotides: 6. Looked up from germline, CDR1 is MNHNY and CDR2 is SVGAGI (reference sequence). In its sample, this clonotype was seen a few times. Its target is not known. Each CDR3 protein gets one entry after TCRdb re-called the reads with MiXCR. The sample includes approximately 910,000 distinct CDR3 sequences, 30% to 40% seen only once; the top ten take around an eighth. The chain employs TRBV6-6 and TRBJ2-3, with TRBD2 matching 7 bases. Source: cultured CD8+ T cells from PBMCs, taken from culture after CMV antigen stimulation. The TCR was taken from a human donor in good health (CMV status not recorded). Some clones in this sample may be carry-over from other donors' samples. The CDR3 region has the DNA TGTGCCAGCAGTTACGAACTCCGGGAGGCAGATACGCAGTATTTT. This gives the protein CASSYELREADTQYF.